These T cell receptor beta chains were read from a single sample in a study of shared clonotypes between healthy human individuals. This table comes from immunoSEQ multiplex PCR, and its TCRdb copy is limited to in-frame clones, with some not included. The sample includes under 80,000 clones, around 57% of them seen just once. The source material was memory CD8+ T cells sorted from blood. Receptors originate from a man aged 25-45 years in good health. Each CDR3 is given with its conserved first and last residue. D genes are given only for firm matches. Some rows have no size entry. The others give once, few or many, or a class for an expanded clone.

D	J	V	size	length	CDR3	DNA
TRBD1	TRBJ1-2	TRBV5-5	NA	15	CASSLVGQGGYGYTF	TGTGCCAGCAGCTTGGTGGGACAGGGTGGCTATGGCTACACCTTC
NA	TRBJ2-1	TRBV20-1	NA	11	CSAAYAGEQFF	TGCAGTGCGGCTTATGCGGGTGAGCAGTTCTTC
TRBD2	TRBJ2-7	TRBV10-3	NA	15	CAISESTSGSYEQYF	TGTGCCATCAGTGAATCGACTAGCGGGAGTTACGAGCAGTACTTC
TRBD2	TRBJ2-1	TRBV6-5	NA	12	CASSYGGGSYFF	TGTGCCAGCAGTTATGGAGGCGGGAGTTATTTCTTC
NA	TRBJ2-7	TRBV9	NA	14	CASSVQGLTYEQYF	TGTGCCAGCAGCGTTCAAGGTCTGACCTACGAGCAGTACTTC
NA	TRBJ1-2	TRBV4-1	NA	14	CASSHITGNYGYTF	TGCGCCAGCAGCCATATAACAGGGAACTATGGCTACACCTTC
TRBD2	TRBJ2-3	TRBV10-2	NA	16	CASSESSSGVTDTQYF	TGCGCCAGCAGTGAGTCCTCTAGCGGGGTCACAGATACGCAGTATTTT
TRBD2	TRBJ2-1	TRBV7-8	NA	15	CASSLALAGEVGQFF	TGTGCCAGCAGCTTAGCCTTAGCGGGAGAGGTTGGGCAGTTCTTC
NA	TRBJ1-1	TRBV11-2	NA	15	CASSLNRQISTEAFF	TGTGCCAGCAGCTTAAATCGGCAGATTTCCACTGAAGCTTTCTTT
TRBD2	TRBJ2-1	TRBV7-3	few	15	CASSPPDAGANEQFF	TGTGCCAGCAGTCCACCGGACGCGGGAGCTAATGAGCAGTTCTTC
NA	TRBJ2-2	TRBV11-2	NA	16	CASSLRGGVATGELFF	TGTGCCAGCAGCTTAAGGGGGGGAGTAGCGACCGGGGAGCTGTTTTTT
TRBD1	TRBJ1-2	TRBV7-9	few	15	CASSPRTGTGYGYTF	TGTGCCAGCAGCCCAAGAACCGGGACAGGGTACGGCTACACCTTC
NA	TRBJ2-7	TRBV28	many	13	CASSLGSPYEQYF	TGTGCCAGCAGTTTAGGCAGCCCCTACGAGCAGTACTTC
TRBD1	TRBJ2-7	TRBV28	few	13	CASRSGTAYEQYF	TGTGCCAGCAGGTCCGGGACAGCATACGAGCAGTACTTC
NA	TRBJ1-4	TRBV2	NA	11	CASTAIEKLFF	TGTGCCAGCACGGCTATTGAAAAACTGTTTTTT
NA	TRBJ2-7	TRBV19	NA	14	CASSTAASFYEQYF	TGTGCCAGTAGTACGGCAGCGTCCTTCTACGAGCAGTACTTC